This T cell receptor (beta chain) comes out of a study of blood T cell repertoires in COVID-19. Overall study context: Spain, Italy and the United States supplied samples that represented acute and convalescent COVID-19. From T cells, B-cell-depleted T cells, or PBMCs came the material, which was cDNA or gDNA.

The assay was immunoSEQ multiplex PCR, and TCRdb's table has in-frame clones only and misses some. The data contain a few hundred thousand clones, 75% to 90% of them singletons. Which cohort a participant joined came from the clinical history participants gave. Either two negative PCRs, clearance, or symptom resolution qualified Cohort 3 donors as recovered. The receptor comes from a woman aged 35 to 49 who had recovered from COVID-19. Specimen: PBMCs or T cells enriched from blood (not recorded which).

CDR3 residues: CASSLMGLARGTDTQYF. The CDR3 DNA is TGTGCCAGCAGCTTAATGGGACTAGCGAGGGGCACAGATACGCAGTATTTT. This rearrangement joins TRBV7-3 to TRBJ2-3; 10 positions agree with TRBD2. Germline V lookup: CDR1 SGHTA, CDR2 FQGTGA. V shed 1 base and J 1 base; nucleotides not matched to a gene: 5. The CDR3 spans 17 residues.